This T cell receptor (beta chain) stems from a study of blood T cell repertoires in COVID-19. Turning to the study itself: PBMCs, B-cell-depleted T cells, or T cells provided the cDNA or gDNA that made up the material.

Across about two dozen US areas, participants ranged in age from about 18 to 100 years. Cohort 3 donors were reported recovered after two negative PCRs, clearance, or symptom resolution. Measured with immunoSEQ multiplex PCR; TCRdb has only the in-frame clones, and not every one. The sample carries approximately 240,000 clones, 85% to 95% recorded once. The CDR3 sequence is 14 residues long. V dropped 7 bases and J dropped 0 bases, with 12 bases sitting between them. The germline V gene encodes CDR1 ENHRY and CDR2 SYGVKD. This clone is a singleton in its sample. Material: PBMCs or T cells enriched from blood (not recorded which). The chain links TRBV10-3 to TRBJ1-1; D may be TRBD1 (5 bases). The sequence was collected from a woman aged 18-29 years who had recovered from COVID-19. The CDR3 sequence is CAIKIGALNTEAFF. In nucleotides, the CDR3 is TGTGCCATCAAAATTGGGGCTTTGAACACTGAAGCTTTCTTT.